Sequencing of this T cell receptor beta chain was carried out in a study of blood T cell repertoires in COVID-19 (dated by TCRdb to the early 2020s). The study in broad terms: Samples from collaborators originated in the United States, Italy and Spain and spanned both the acute and convalescent phases of COVID-19. The repertoires were released in a freely available public database intended as a resource for research on the immune response to SARS-CoV-2. The material from the prospective study consisted of cDNA or gDNA derived from T cells, B-cell-depleted T cells, or PBMCs. Samples came from the ongoing ImmuneRACE study (first 160 participants) plus 1,254 subjects from 6 global collaborators. Where available, HLA class I and class II types were obtained from metadata supplied by the sample provider rather than from assay-based typing. The dataset comprised deeply sampled blood TCRbeta repertoires from subjects exposed to, actively infected with, or recovered from COVID-19. The sample metadata nearly always contained a de-identified subject ID, COVID-19 status, age in years and sex.

About this clone: The antigen this receptor binds is unknown. Base qualities are not recorded, but no much larger clone differs from it by a single base.

V is cut by 1 base and J by 8 bases, and the space between the germline ends is 17 bases. Looking up the germline V gene yields CDR1 SQVTM and CDR2 ANQGSEA. The CDR3 goes from the cysteine to the phenylalanine over 14 residues. Just the 42-base CDR3 DNA is kept, in frame starting at base 1. On the study overall, not on this receptor specifically: The quantity of clinical and demographic metadata differed by source and by participant and was supplied without curation.

TCRbeta CDR3 regions were amplified from genomic DNA by means of the immunoSEQ Assay, a bias-controlled multiplex PCR. As for how the authors treated the data: The number of nucleated cells in each sample was estimated by amplification of reference gene primers within the assay. To quantify the absolute abundance of each unique TCRbeta CDR3 rearrangement, sequence reads were collapsed and filtered. Productive Simpson clonality was computed per sample as the square root of Simpson's diversity index over productive rearrangements. In TCRdb, the immuneACCESS table is reduced to in-frame sequences with V and J assigned. These tables do not hold every clone; where another copy was compared, an unresolved V gene accounts for under half, and the others remain unexplained. That table is the source of V, J and clone size, and D and trimming were worked out from the DNA. The sample profile shows 110,000 or so clones; about 88% of them were found once. The top ten clones comprise 3.4% of the sample.

Each collaborating institution followed its own protocols to collect whole blood in K2EDTA tubes. For TCRbeta analysis, collaborator samples were shipped as frozen whole blood, as isolated PBMCs, or as DNA extracted from either sample type. This receptor chain uses TRBV29-1 and TRBJ1-1; TRBD1 might be the D gene, on 5 matching bases. Sequenced: peripheral blood. The receptor comes from a man aged 35-49 years with acute or convalescent COVID-19. The DNA sequence reads TGCAGCGTTGAAGCCGGCAGGGTAGCGGACGAAGCTTTCTTT. Translated, this gives CSVEAGRVADEAFF. Where the CDR3 stops, the reference TRBV29-1 and TRBJ1-1 genes take over; the full variable domain is SAVISQKPSRDICQRGTSLTIQCQVDSQVTMMFWYRQQPGQSLTLIATANQGSEATYESGFVIDKFPISRPNLTFSTLTVSNMSPEDSSIYLCSVEAGRVADEAFFGQGTRLTVV.